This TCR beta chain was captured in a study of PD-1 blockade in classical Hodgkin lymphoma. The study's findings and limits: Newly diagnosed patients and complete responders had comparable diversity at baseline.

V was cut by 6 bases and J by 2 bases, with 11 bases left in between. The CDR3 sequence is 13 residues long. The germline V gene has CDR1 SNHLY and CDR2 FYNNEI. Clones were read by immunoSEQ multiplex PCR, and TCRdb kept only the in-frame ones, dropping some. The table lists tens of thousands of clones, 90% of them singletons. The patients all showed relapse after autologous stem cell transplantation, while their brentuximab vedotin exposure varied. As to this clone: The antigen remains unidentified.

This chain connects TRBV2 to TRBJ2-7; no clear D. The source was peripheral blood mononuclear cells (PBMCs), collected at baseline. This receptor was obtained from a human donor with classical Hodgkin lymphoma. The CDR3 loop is CASRPERTYEQYF. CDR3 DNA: TGTGCCAGCAGACCAGAGCGCACCTACGAGCAGTACTTC.